These 5 T cell receptor beta chains were all obtained from the same sample, sequenced in a study of cytomegalovirus exposure and HLA in healthy donors (dated 2017 in TCRdb). The protocol used for the library was the immunoSEQ multiplex PCR assay. The multiplex PCR relied on a mix of 60 forward primers for TCR Vbeta segments and 13 reverse primers for TCR Jbeta segments. Entries here come from immuneACCESS through TCRdb and include only in-frame sequences with V and J called. Some clones fail to appear in such tables; in the studies checked, an unresolved V gene covers under half of the shortfall, and the cause of the remainder is unknown. The sample table shows some 160,000 clones, and about two thirds are seen once. The ten largest clones represent over 2% of the sample. Sequences were obtained from PBMCs. The receptors originated from a man aged 40-55 years in good health and CMV-seronegative.

The chain carries TRBV6-5 and TRBJ1-2, with D maybe TRBD1 (5 bases). Trimming pared 2 bases from V and 3 bases from J, leaving 7 bases between. Germline lookup yields CDR1 MNHEY and CDR2 SVGAGI. This CDR3 has 13 residues. CDR3: CASSYDRYYGYTF. The CDR3 DNA follows: TGTGCCAGCAGTTACGACAGATACTATGGCTACACCTTC.

This clone was observed once. The chain has TRBV27 and TRBJ1-4; 7 bases fit TRBD1. Per the germline V gene, CDR1 is MNHEY and CDR2 is SMNVEV (reference sequence). This CDR3 has 13 residues. V shed 7 bases and J 3 bases; nucleotides not matched to a gene: 2. The chain's CDR3 is CASMTGPNEKLFF. The DNA for the CDR3 is TGTGCCAGCATGACAGGGCCTAATGAAAAACTGTTTTTT.

This clone came up a few times. V and J are TRBV5-4 and TRBJ1-1; no clear D. The CDR3 is 13 residues long. V was trimmed by 3 bases and J by 1 base, leaving 7 bases between them. Germline CDR1 SGHNT, CDR2 YYREEE (reference sequence). In DNA, the CDR3 is TGTGCCAGCAGCTGGTTAGAGAACACTGAAGCTTTCTTT. Protein sequence: CASSWLENTEAFF.

The chain recombines TRBV27 with TRBJ2-7; 11 nucleotides match TRBD1. This CDR3 spans 15 amino acids. Trimming cost V 6 bases and J 5 bases; bases outside gene matches: 9. Germline V gene data show CDR1 as MNHEY and CDR2 as SMNVEV (reference sequence). In DNA form, the CDR3 reads TGTGCCAGCAGAAGAAAGGACAGGGGGCGCGACGAGCAGTACTTC. Translating it yields CASRRKDRGRDEQYF.

V usage is TRBV7-3 and J usage is TRBJ2-2, with 7 positions matching TRBD1. The CDR3 has 15 residues. CDR1 and CDR2 from the germline V gene are SGHTA and FQGTGA. Trimming at V came to 6 bases and at J to 5 bases, leaving 9 bases not matched to a gene. In DNA, the CDR3 is TGTGCCAGCAGTCTTACAGGGGACGGGACCGGGGAGCTGTTTTTT. Translation gives CASSLTGDGTGELFF.